The 22 T cell receptor beta chains listed next were all sequenced from one sample in a study of cytomegalovirus exposure and HLA in healthy donors. The PCR used 60 Vbeta and 13 Jbeta primers. TCRdb's table, derived via immunoSEQ multiplex PCR, lists solely in-frame clones and lacks some. There are roughly 99,000 clones in the sample; roughly 73% occur only once, and about 3.8% lies in the top ten. Input material: PBMCs. Source of these receptors: a woman aged 40 to 50 in good health and CMV-seronegative.

This chain links TRBV5-4 with TRBJ2-7, with 13 bases lining up with TRBD2. Germline V lookup: CDR1 SGHNT, CDR2 YYREEE (reference sequence). This CDR3 is built from 15 residues. After removal of 0 bases from V and 5 bases from J, the junction contained 2 bases not matched to a gene. As DNA, the CDR3 is TGTGCCAGCAGCTTGGTGACTAGCGGGGGGAACGAGCAGTACTTC. Translation gives CASSLVTSGGNEQYF.

This clone was detected ten times or more. The gene calls are TRBV5-1 and TRBJ2-1; 9 bases map to TRBD2. The V and J ends lost 0 bases and 3 bases, in that order; junction bases with no gene match: 7. The CDR3 runs to 17 residues. CDR1 is SGHRS and CDR2 is YFSETQ in the germline V gene. In DNA, the CDR3 is TGCGCCAGCAGCTTGGCCCCGGCTAGCGGGGTCTACAATGAGCAGTTCTTC. Translation gives CASSLAPASGVYNEQFF.

V and J are TRBV30 and TRBJ2-3, with D perhaps TRBD2 (5 bases). V shed 0 bases and J shed 6 bases, with 10 bases lying between them. The CDR3 runs to 13 residues. CDR1 and CDR2 from the germline V gene are GTSNPN and SVGIG (reference sequence). CDR3 sequence: CAWSVIVADTQYF. In DNA, the CDR3 is TGTGCCTGGAGTGTGATCGTAGCGGATACGCAGTATTTT. The entire variable domain, with the rest obtained from reference TRBV30 and TRBJ2-3, is as follows: SQTIHQWPATLVQPVGSPLSLECTVEGTSNPNLYWYRQAAGRGLQLLFYSVGIGQISSEVPQNLSASRPQDRQFILSSKKLLLSDSGFYLCAWSVIVADTQYFGPGTRLTVL.

Many counts were recorded for this clone. The rearrangement uses TRBV6-1 and TRBJ2-7; maybe TRBD1 (5 bases). There are 15 residues in the CDR3. V lost 4 bases to trimming and J lost 0 bases, with 13 bases between them. The germline CDR1 and CDR2 sequences are MNHNS and SASEGT. CDR3 DNA: TGTGCCAGCAGTGGGGCGAGACAGCGCTCCTACGAGCAGTACTTC. Amino acids: CASSGARQRSYEQYF.

This clone was observed a few times. V gene TRBV6-6 combines with J gene TRBJ1-1, with D perhaps matching TRBD1 (5 bases). The CDR3 extends over 12 amino acids. Trimming took off 3 bases at V and 6 bases at J, with 8 bases between the two ends. CDR1 is MNHNY and CDR2 is SVGAGI in the germline V gene (reference sequence). The CDR3 sequence is CASSYGGAEAFF. The CDR3 DNA reads TGTGCCAGCAGTTATGGGGGGGCTGAAGCTTTCTTT.

The chain recombines TRBV15 with TRBJ1-2; D may be TRBD1 (6 bases). V lost 1 base and J 3 bases, leaving 9 bases between the germline ends. The CDR3 spans 14 residues. Germline-derived CDR1 and CDR2 are LNHNV and YYDKDF (reference sequence). The CDR3 coding sequence is TGTGCCACCAGCAGAGTAGGGGGTGACTATGGCTACACCTTC. It translates to CATSRVGGDYGYTF.

The chain couples TRBV15 to TRBJ2-3; maybe TRBD2 (6 bases). Germline CDR1 reads LNHNV; CDR2 reads YYDKDF (reference sequence). Between the trimmed V and J ends, which lost 6 bases and 4 bases, there was a span of 17 bases. The CDR3 runs 15 residues. The CDR3 reads CATRPPGLTSDTQYF. CDR3 DNA sequence: TGTGCCACCAGACCGCCGGGACTCACGTCAGATACGCAGTATTTT.

The chain employs TRBV19 and TRBJ2-7, with TRBD1 matching 11 bases. The germline CDR1 and CDR2 sequences are LNHDA and SQIVND (reference sequence). The CDR3 spans 14 residues. The junction had 4 bases not matched to a gene; V was cut back by 5 bases and J by 4 bases. CDR3 residues: CASSPGQGGYEQYF. The CDR3 region has the DNA TGTGCCAGTAGTCCGGGACAGGGGGGGTACGAGCAGTACTTC.

The chain is built from TRBV5-1 and TRBJ2-2, with 7 bases lining up with TRBD1. J was trimmed by 0 bases and V by 0 bases; bases with no gene match: 2. This CDR3 is 16 amino acids long. Germline V gene sequence: CDR1 SGHRS, CDR2 YFSETQ. The CDR3 protein is CASSLGDRANTGELFF. Written as DNA, the CDR3 is TGCGCCAGCAGCTTGGGTGACAGGGCGAACACCGGGGAGCTGTTTTTT.

This chain joins TRBV25-1 and TRBJ2-7, with TRBD1 identical over 9 bases. From germline, CDR1 is MGHDK and CDR2 SYGVNS. The junction had 7 bases not matched to a gene; V was cut back by 4 bases and J by 3 bases. The CDR3 is made up of 15 amino acids. Here the CDR3 DNA reads TGTGCCAGCAGTGGGGAGGGACAGGGCTACTACGAGCAGTACTTC. Its translation: CASSGEGQGYYEQYF.

In DNA form, the CDR3 reads TGTGCCAGCAGCGTAGGAAAGGGGGCAACTAATGAAAAACTGTTTTTT. This sequence encodes CASSVGKGATNEKLFF. The chain combines TRBV9 with TRBJ1-4, with D perhaps matching TRBD1 (6 bases). This CDR3 spans 16 amino acids. From germline, CDR1 is SGDLS and CDR2 YYNGEE. Between the trimmed V and J ends, which lost 0 bases and 0 bases, there was a span of 9 bases.

The chain couples TRBV12-5 to TRBJ2-1, with TRBD1 matching over 11 bases. The J segment lost 9 bases and the V segment lost 1 base, leaving 8 bases of the junction unmatched. Germline V gives CDR1 LGHNT, CDR2 FRNRAP. This CDR3 is 16 amino acids long. The CDR3 loop reads CASGLASGQGAGEQFF. In nucleotides, the CDR3 is TGTGCTAGTGGTTTGGCCTCCGGACAGGGGGCCGGTGAGCAGTTCTTC.

The CDR3: CASRPTEYSNQPQHF. The CDR3 DNA reads TGTGCCAGCAGGCCGACAGAATATAGCAATCAGCCCCAGCATTTT. The V call is TRBV6-4, the J call TRBJ1-5, with D perhaps TRBD1 (5 bases). This CDR3 has 15 residues. V lost 6 bases, J lost 0 bases, and 12 bases lay in between. CDR1 is MRHNA, CDR2 SNTAGT, per germline.

CDR3 DNA: TGCGCCAGCAGCTTGGGGGCTGGTCAGGGGGATGAGCAGTTCTTC. Its translation: CASSLGAGQGDEQFF. The V gene is TRBV5-1, the J gene TRBJ2-1; 7 bases align to TRBD1. The V gene end was trimmed by 0 bases and the J gene end by 8 bases; junction bases not matched to a gene: 8. Germline lookup yields CDR1 SGHRS and CDR2 YFSETQ. This CDR3 has 15 amino acids.

The genes are TRBV7-2 and TRBJ2-1; 13 bases match TRBD2. V lost 4 bases and J lost 13; bases outside the gene matches: 10. The germline CDR1 and CDR2 sequences are SGHTA and FQGNSA. This CDR3 contains 15 residues. For the CDR3, the DNA is TGTGCCAGCAGCTCTACGGGACTAGCGGGGTTAATACAGTTCTTC. It codes for CASSSTGLAGLIQFF.

J is TRBJ2-6 and V is TRBV27; possibly TRBD1 for D (5 bases). The CDR3 has 17 residues. V was trimmed by 3 bases and J by 0 bases, leaving 12 bases between them. Germline CDR1 MNHEY, CDR2 SMNVEV (reference sequence). As DNA, the CDR3 is TGTGCCAGCAGTTTGGAACAGGACCTCTCTGGGGCCAACGTCCTGACTTTC. Translated, it gives CASSLEQDLSGANVLTF.

The chain employs TRBV7-2 and TRBJ2-2; TRBD1 matches at 8 bases. Unmatched junction bases numbered 8, after V lost 1 base and J lost 4 bases. Looked up from germline, CDR1 is SGHTA and CDR2 is FQGNSA. The CDR3 contains 17 residues. CDR3 residues: CASSLGLTGGATGELFF. The CDR3 DNA sequence: TGTGCCAGCAGCTTAGGCTTAACAGGGGGTGCCACCGGGGAGCTGTTTTTT.

The chain is built from TRBV14 and TRBJ2-1; 8 bases map to TRBD1. This CDR3 is 16 amino acids long. Germline CDR1 SGHDN, CDR2 FVKESK. The V and J ends lost 1 base and 3 bases, in that order; junction bases with no gene match: 5. The chain's CDR3 is CASSQVGQGLYNEQFF. The CDR3, as DNA: TGTGCCAGCAGCCAAGTAGGACAGGGACTCTACAATGAGCAGTTCTTC.

V is TRBV10-3 and J is TRBJ2-7, with TRBD1 identical over 8 bases. The V and J ends lost 1 base and 2 bases, in that order; junction bases with no gene match: 4. The germline V gene encodes CDR1 ENHRY and CDR2 SYGVKD. The CDR3 length is 15 residues. The CDR3 DNA sequence: TGTGCCATCAGTGAGTATGGACAGGGCCCCTACGAGCAGTACTTC. Protein product: CAISEYGQGPYEQYF.

V gene TRBV12-5 combines with J gene TRBJ1-1, with no clear D. V was pared by 1 base and J by 7 bases, with 10 bases between. The CDR3 spans 13 residues. Germline V gene lookup returns CDR1 LGHNT and CDR2 FRNRAP. The chain's CDR3 is CASGLARRFEAFF. DNA of the CDR3: TGTGCTAGTGGTTTGGCCAGGAGGTTTGAAGCTTTCTTT.

V usage is TRBV4-1 and J usage is TRBJ1-1; perhaps TRBD1 as D (5 bases). There are 15 residues in the CDR3. Germline V CDR1 and CDR2: MGHRA, YSYEKL. Trimming took 4 bases from V and 3 from J, leaving 15 bases between them. For the CDR3, the DNA is TGCGCCAGCAGCCCCAGACCCAACAGGTACACTGAAGCTTTCTTT. As protein: CASSPRPNRYTEAFF.

The chain combines TRBV7-6 with TRBJ1-1, with 10 bases aligning to TRBD1. CDR3 length: 15 amino acids. The germline V gene has CDR1 SGHVS and CDR2 FNYEAQ. V lost 5 bases to trimming and J lost 4 bases; unmatched junction nucleotides: 7. The CDR3 protein is CASSVTGGPGTEAFF. The CDR3 nucleotides read TGTGCCAGCAGCGTGACAGGGGGCCCGGGCACTGAAGCTTTCTTT.